These 21 T cell receptor beta chains came from one sample sequenced in a study of T cell responses to AZD1222 COVID-19 vaccine (dated by TCRdb to about 2021). Library construction relied on the immunoSEQ multiplex PCR assay. The table comes from immuneACCESS by way of TCRdb, which keeps in-frame sequences with V and J called. Part of the clones is missing from these tables; in studies checked, under half for an unresolved V gene and the rest for unknown reasons. This sample comprises 150,000 to 190,000 clones, about 89% of them detected only once. The ten largest clones take up about 8.9% of the sample. Read against the paper, the sample's time point label means: about 28 days (+/-7) after the second vaccine dose. Sequenced here: peripheral blood, sampled 28 days after the second AZD1222 dose. These receptors came from an adult who received the AZD1222 COVID-19 vaccine.

The rearrangement uses TRBV15 and TRBJ1-2; unclear D gene. Germline CDR1 reads LNHNV; CDR2 reads YYDKDF (reference sequence). The V end lost 0 bases, the J end lost 5 bases, and 13 bases lay between the germline ends. The CDR3 sequence is 15 residues long. CDR3 in DNA: TGTGCCACCAGCAGAGACCAGGACCGGACTTATGGCTACACCTTC. Its translation: CATSRDQDRTYGYTF.

The V call is TRBV7-9, the J call TRBJ1-1; D unresolved. Germline V gene lookup returns CDR1 SEHNR and CDR2 FQNEAQ (reference sequence). V lost 2 bases and J 1 base, leaving 11 bases between the germline ends. The CDR3 has 15 residues. The CDR3 spells CASSLSGAANTEAFF. The CDR3 DNA reads TGTGCCAGCAGCTTAAGTGGTGCAGCGAACACTGAAGCTTTCTTT.

J is TRBJ1-3 and V is TRBV15, with D tentatively TRBD1 (5 bases). Trimming took off 5 bases at V and 0 bases at J, with 14 bases between the two ends. Germline V gives CDR1 LNHNV, CDR2 YYDKDF (reference sequence). The CDR3 extends over 16 amino acids. The CDR3 DNA follows: TGTGCCACCAGCGGGGGAGGACGGATCTCTGGAAACACCATATATTTT. Encoded protein: CATSGGGRISGNTIYF.

About this clone: Mismatch with germline at one junction end may stem from a read error. V is TRBV19 and J is TRBJ2-1; D not certain. The CDR3 is made up of 13 amino acids. The germline CDR1 and CDR2 sequences are LNHDA and SQIVND (reference sequence). The CDR3 coding sequence is TGTGCCAGTAGTATCCAGTTATACAAAGAGCAGTTCTTC. As protein: CASSIQLYKEQFF.

Only a few counts were recorded for this clone. The chain employs TRBV20-1 and TRBJ1-5, with 8 nucleotides matching TRBD1. V dropped 3 bases and J dropped 3; count of bases not matched to a gene: 10. This CDR3 has 16 residues. Germline lookup yields CDR1 DFQATT and CDR2 SNEGSKA (reference sequence). Here the CDR3 reads CSASPSGQVFNQPQHF. CDR3 in DNA: TGCAGTGCTAGTCCGTCGGGACAGGTCTTCAATCAGCCCCAGCATTTT.

J is TRBJ2-1 and V is TRBV15; maybe TRBD1 (5 bases). Trimming took 1 base from V and 13 from J, leaving 11 bases between them. Germline V lookup: CDR1 LNHNV, CDR2 YYDKDF (reference sequence). The CDR3 runs to 12 residues. CDR3 loop: CATSRVQGLQFF. The CDR3 nucleotides are TGTGCCACCAGCAGAGTGCAGGGCCTCCAGTTCTTC.

This chain links TRBV3-1 (or the pseudogene TRBV3-2) with TRBJ2-5; D remains ambiguous. This CDR3 contains 14 residues. The V and J ends lost 1 base and 4 bases respectively, with 10 bases between them. Germline CDR1 and CDR2: LGHDT and YNNKEL (reference sequence). The CDR3 coding sequence is TGTGCCAGCAGCCAAGGGGGAATGGGAGAGACCCAGTACTTC. Translating it yields CASSQGGMGETQYF.

V gene TRBV7-3 combines with J gene TRBJ1-2, with 10 bases aligning to TRBD1. The V and J ends lost 4 bases and 6 bases, in that order; junction bases with no gene match: 5. The germline V gene has CDR1 SGHTA and CDR2 FQGTGA. CDR3 length: 14 amino acids. In nucleotides, the CDR3 is TGTGCCAGCAGCTACGGACAGGGGGTTGATGGCTACACCTTC. It specifies CASSYGQGVDGYTF. Using reference TRBV7-3 and TRBJ1-2 for the parts outside the CDR3, the full variable domain is GAGVSQTPSNKVTEKGKYVELRCDPISGHTALYWYRQSLGQGPEFLIYFQGTGAADDSGLPNDRFFAVRPEGSVSTLKIQRTERGDSAVYLCASSYGQGVDGYTFGSGTRLTVV.

The gene calls are TRBV5-8 and TRBJ1-5; TRBD1 matches at 8 bases. The V gene end was trimmed by 1 base and the J gene end by 0 bases; junction bases not matched to a gene: 3. CDR1 is SGHTS and CDR2 is YDEGEE in the germline V gene. CDR3 size: 16 residues. CDR3 DNA: TGTGCCAGCAGCTTGTTGACAGGGGTTAGCAATCAGCCCCAGCATTTT. Its protein product is CASSLLTGVSNQPQHF.

This clone was detected a few times. J is TRBJ2-7 and V is TRBV19; D is unclear. V was clipped by 10 bases and J by 3 bases, with 10 bases between them. Per germline, CDR1 LNHDA and CDR2 SQIVND (reference sequence). There are 11 residues in the CDR3. CDR3 amino acids: CATQNNYEQYF. CDR3 bases: TGTGCCACTCAGAACAACTACGAGCAGTACTTC.

V and J are TRBV13 and TRBJ2-3; a weak D match, TRBD1 (6 bases). From germline, CDR1 is PRHDT and CDR2 FYEKMQ (reference sequence). Trimming shortened V by 0 bases and J by 3 bases, and 10 bases separated the two germline ends. This CDR3 has 15 amino acids. CDR3 sequence reads: CASSLGGAGTDTQYF. In nucleotides, the CDR3 is TGTGCCAGCAGCTTAGGGGGGGCTGGGACAGATACGCAGTATTTT.

The V gene is TRBV28, the J gene TRBJ2-2; D might be TRBD1 (6 bases). Germline-derived CDR1 and CDR2 are MDHEN and SYDVKM. This CDR3 has 14 amino acids. Between the trimmed V and J ends, which lost 6 bases and 2 bases, there was a span of 10 bases. The CDR3 sequence: CASRPGHNTGELFF. CDR3 bases: TGTGCCAGCAGGCCGGGACACAACACCGGGGAGCTGTTTTTT.

The V and J genes are TRBV27 and TRBJ2-2; D unclear. V shed 6 bases and J shed 5 bases, with 13 bases lying between them. The CDR3 length is 14 residues. The germline V gene has CDR1 MNHEY and CDR2 SMNVEV (reference sequence). The CDR3, as DNA: TGTGCCAGCAGCTATGACGACCGGACCGGGGAGCTGTTTTTT. As protein: CASSYDDRTGELFF.

The chain couples TRBV5-1 to TRBJ2-2; D unresolved. Looked up from germline, CDR1 is SGHRS and CDR2 is YFSETQ. The CDR3 contains 12 residues. Trimming cost V 2 bases and J 4 bases, with 3 bases left between them. CDR3 in DNA: TGCGCCAGCAGCTTAACCACCGGGGAGCTGTTTTTT. Residues: CASSLTTGELFF.

The chain uses TRBV11-2 and TRBJ2-2; unclear D gene. CDR1 and CDR2 (germline): SGHAT, FQNNGV. CDR3 size: 17 residues. Trimming removed 1 base at V and 1 base at J, with 13 bases between. The CDR3 spells CASSLVGQRRNTGELFF. In nucleotides, the CDR3 is TGTGCCAGCAGCTTAGTTGGGCAGAGAAGGAACACCGGGGAGCTGTTTTTT.

The chain uses TRBV19 and TRBJ2-1, with 9 bases that match TRBD2. V lost 7 bases and J lost 3; bases outside the gene matches: 16. The CDR3 extends over 18 amino acids. Germline assignment: CDR1 LNHDA and CDR2 SQIVND (reference sequence). The CDR3 here is CASTPGGGARRDYNEQFF. DNA for the CDR3: TGTGCCAGTACCCCGGGCGGGGGGGCCCGCCGGGACTACAATGAGCAGTTCTTC. Full variable domain (missing parts from reference TRBV19 and TRBJ2-1): DGGITQSPKYLFRKEGQNVTLSCEQNLNHDAMYWYRQDPGQGLRLIYYSQIVNDFQKGDIAEGYSVSREKKESFPLTVTSAQKNPTAFYLCASTPGGGARRDYNEQFFGPGTRLTVL.

The rearrangement joins TRBV5-1 to TRBJ2-1; D possibly corresponds to TRBD2 (5 bases). The CDR3 length is 17 residues. The V gene's germline CDR1 is SGHRS and CDR2 YFSETQ. Trimming left V 0 bases short and J 15 bases short, with 28 bases between. The CDR3 loop is CASSLGGTGLRESKGFF. The CDR3 DNA is TGCGCCAGCAGCTTGGGCGGTACTGGCCTTCGGGAATCGAAGGGGTTCTTC. Full variable domain (missing parts from reference TRBV5-1 and TRBJ2-1): KAGVTQTPRYLIKTRGQQVTLSCSPISGHRSVSWYQQTPGQGLQFLFEYFSETQRNKGNFPGRFSGRQFSNSRSEMNVSTLELGDSALYLCASSLGGTGLRESKGFFGPGTRLTVL.

V gene TRBV4-2 combines with J gene TRBJ2-3, with 8 bases identical to TRBD2. The ends lost 2 bases at V and 5 bases at J; junction bases unmatched: 3. The germline CDR1 and CDR2 sequences are LGHNA and YNFKEQ. The CDR3 is made up of 14 amino acids. Here the CDR3 reads CASSQNLAGDTQYF. The CDR3, as DNA: TGTGCCAGCAGCCAAAATCTAGCGGGAGATACGCAGTATTTT.

CDR3 sequence reads: CASSQGTSRGYNEQFF. The CDR3 DNA is TGTGCCAGCAGCCAGGGGACTAGCAGAGGCTACAATGAGCAGTTCTTC. The chain recombines TRBV11-2 with TRBJ2-1; TRBD2 matches 9 bases. Germline assignment: CDR1 SGHAT and CDR2 FQNNGV. The CDR3 has 16 amino acids. Trimming took 5 bases from V and 3 from J; bases not matched to a gene: 8.

The chain links TRBV3-1 (or the pseudogene TRBV3-2) to TRBJ2-1; the D gene is possibly TRBD2 (6 bases). V shed 2 bases and J shed 7 bases, with 12 bases lying between them. Germline CDR1 and CDR2: LGHDT and YNNKEL (reference sequence). The CDR3 spans 14 residues. The CDR3 DNA reads TGTGCCAGCAGCCAACCGGGAGTTCAAAATGAGCAGTTCTTC. It encodes CASSQPGVQNEQFF.

This CDR3 reads CASSLAEGPGNTEAFF. DNA of the CDR3: TGTGCCAGCAGCTTAGCGGAGGGGCCAGGGAACACTGAAGCTTTCTTT. The chain links TRBV11-1 to TRBJ1-1, with D possibly matching TRBD1 (5 bases). The germline V and J ends were trimmed by 0 bases and 1 base, with 12 bases remaining between them. The CDR3 runs to 16 residues. Germline values: CDR1 SGHAT, CDR2 FQDESV (reference sequence).